The 8 T cell receptor beta chains in this list originate from one sample, sequenced in a study of spatial heterogeneity in lung cancer. Their cognate antigens are unknown. Regarding the study as a whole: Expanded intratumoral alpha and beta TCR counts tracked tumor mutation counts.

TCRdb reprocessed the 5' RACE reads via MiXCR and lists one record per CDR3 protein. The sample carries approximately 11,000 distinct CDR3 sequences, around 8% recorded once. Specified time point: sample taken at primary tumor resection. Material: lung tumor tissue, obtained at surgery. Source of these receptors: a female donor with early-stage non-small cell lung cancer.

This clonotype is deemed medium-sized. The V and J genes are TRBV29-1 and TRBJ2-7; 8 nucleotides agree with TRBD2. V was pared by 4 bases and J by 4 bases, with 3 bases of the junction left unmatched. Germline-derived CDR1 and CDR2 are SQVTM and ANQGSEA. CDR3 length equals 12 residues. The CDR3 DNA sequence: TGCAGCGTTGCCCCTAGCGGGTACGAGCAGTACTTC. It is translated as CSVAPSGYEQYF.

This clonotype was seen at least ten times. The chain links TRBV7-2 to TRBJ2-3; D assignment may be TRBD1 or TRBD2 (7 bases each). Trimming took off 5 bases at V and 3 bases at J, with 12 bases between the two ends. CDR1 is SGHTA and CDR2 is FQGNSA in the germline V gene. The CDR3 runs to 14 residues. The CDR3 DNA follows: TGTGCCAGCAGCCAGGGGGGGCTAACAGATACGCAGTATTTT. Amino acids: CASSQGGLTDTQYF.

This clonotype was seen ten or more times. This sequence joins TRBV2 and TRBJ2-3; tentatively, D is TRBD1 (6 bases). The CDR3 has 16 residues. V dropped 2 bases and J dropped 2 bases, with 14 bases sitting between them. CDR1 SNHLY and CDR2 FYNNEI come from the germline V gene. The CDR3 DNA reads as TGTGCCAGCAGTGAAATCAGGGGCACAGCCACAGATACGCAGTATTTT. It specifies CASSEIRGTATDTQYF.

By share, this clonotype ranks as large. The chain joins TRBV3-1 to TRBJ1-1; D ambiguous. The germline CDR1 and CDR2 sequences are LGHDT and YNNKEL (reference sequence). The CDR3 loop spans 15 amino acids. V lost 1 base to trimming and J lost 4 bases, with 13 bases between them. The CDR3 reads CASSQGGNWVTEAFF. The CDR3 DNA reads as TGTGCCAGCAGCCAAGGCGGGAACTGGGTCACTGAAGCTTTCTTT.

There are many counts of this clonotype. The V and J genes are TRBV5-6 and TRBJ2-7; D not certain. Germline lookup yields CDR1 SGHDT and CDR2 YYEEEE. This CDR3 region has 15 residues. The V and J ends lost 0 bases and 2 bases respectively, with 12 bases between them. The CDR3 DNA reads as TGTGCCAGCAGCTTGGAAACAGTAGTCGCCTACGAGCAGTACTTC. Amino acid sequence: CASSLETVVAYEQYF.

This clonotype is termed medium-sized. CDR3 sequence reads: CSAKGGLDTGELFF. In DNA, the CDR3 is TGCAGTGCAAAGGGGGGTTTGGACACCGGGGAGCTGTTTTTT. The chain recombines TRBV20-1 with TRBJ2-2; D is tentatively TRBD1 or TRBD2 (6 bases each). Between the trimmed V and J ends, which lost 6 bases and 3 bases, there was a span of 14 bases. The CDR3 is 14 amino acids. The germline gives CDR1 DFQATT, CDR2 SNEGSKA (reference sequence).

A note on this clonotype: Just one base apart from a much larger clone, this may be a read error. The J gene is TRBJ2-1, the V gene TRBV7-6; 8 bases are a match to TRBD2. The CDR3 has 14 residues. Germline assignment: CDR1 SGHVS and CDR2 FNYEAQ. Trimming at V came to 2 bases and at J to 6 bases, leaving 3 bases not matched to a gene. CDR3 loop: CASSLLGTSNEQFF. CDR3 nucleotide sequence: TGTGCCAGCAGCTTACTAGGGACTAGCAATGAGCAGTTCTTC. Full variable domain (missing parts from reference TRBV7-6 and TRBJ2-1): GAGVSQSPRYKVTKRGQDVALRCDPISGHVSLYWYRQALGQGPEFLTYFNYEAQQDKSGLPNDRFSAERPEGSISTLTIQRTEQRDSAMYRCASSLLGTSNEQFFGPGTRLTVL.

This clonotype was seen repeatedly, ten times or more. The rearrangement links TRBV5-1 to TRBJ1-5; maybe TRBD1 (6 bases). The CDR3 extends over 18 amino acids. Germline CDR1 and CDR2: SGHRS and YFSETQ. With 0 bases removed from V and 0 bases from J, the gap between germline ends came to 16 bases. CDR3 residues: CASSLADTGYNSNQPQHF. The CDR3 nucleotides read TGCGCCAGCAGCTTGGCCGATACAGGGTATAATAGCAATCAGCCCCAGCATTTT.